This entry is about one TCR beta chain. This record belongs to a study of blood T cell repertoires in COVID-19. Sequencing was performed with immunoSEQ multiplex PCR; in TCRdb, only in-frame clones are kept and a portion is missing. The sample has under 45,000 clones, 85% to 95% seen once. The material sequenced was peripheral blood. The sequence derives from a man in his sixties with active or convalescent COVID-19.

In DNA, the CDR3 is TGTGCCAGTAGTCCCGGGGACAGGGGCTTTTATGGCTACACCTTC. Protein: CASSPGDRGFYGYTF. The chain employs TRBV19 and TRBJ1-2, with TRBD1 identical over 10 bases. J was trimmed by 5 bases and V by 5 bases; bases with no gene match: 8. From germline, CDR1 is LNHDA and CDR2 SQIVND (reference sequence). This CDR3 is 15 amino acids long.